One T cell receptor (beta chain) is described in this entry. The sample comes from a study of cytomegalovirus exposure and HLA in healthy donors. Primers: 60 Vbeta forward and 13 Jbeta reverse. Generated by immunoSEQ multiplex PCR, the TCRdb table keeps only in-frame clones and is missing some. The sample records about 170,000 clones, roughly 77% being singletons. Input material: PBMCs. The source of this sequence is a woman aged 50 to 65 in good health and CMV-seropositive.

The CDR3 DNA is TGTGCCAGCAGCGGTATTACAGGGGGCGCAGAGGGCACTGAAGCTTTCTTT. Its protein product is CASSGITGGAEGTEAFF. The chain is built from TRBV9 and TRBJ1-1; 9 bases line up with TRBD1. Trimming cost V 3 bases and J 4 bases; bases outside gene matches: 13. Germline loops: CDR1 SGDLS, CDR2 YYNGEE. There are 17 residues in the CDR3.